The next 8 T cell receptor beta chains were all read from a single sample in a study of Tregs in tolerant kidney transplant recipients. Here immunoSEQ multiplex PCR was the method, and the copy in TCRdb shows in-frame clones only, minus some. The sample lists around 78,000 clones, 85% to 95% seen once, with about 0.34% in the top ten. The input for sequencing was Tregs from blood, taken before the transplant. The receptors come from a human donor who received a combined kidney and bone marrow transplant.

The CDR3 nucleotides are TGTGCCAGCAGACCTACAGGGGGCCCTAATCAGCCCCAGCATTTT. Its translation is CASRPTGGPNQPQHF. The V call is TRBV28, the J call TRBJ1-5, with 9 bases that match TRBD1. With V trimmed by 6 bases and J by 4 bases, 7 bases remained unmatched. This CDR3 is 15 amino acids long. Per the germline V gene, CDR1 is MDHEN and CDR2 is SYDVKM. Full variable domain (missing parts from reference TRBV28 and TRBJ1-5): DVKVTQSSRYLVKRTGEKVFLECVQDMDHENMFWYRQDPGLGLRLIYFSYDVKMKEKGDIPEGYSVSREKKERFSLILESASTNQTSMYLCASRPTGGPNQPQHFGDGTRLSIL.

The rearrangement uses TRBV2 and TRBJ2-3, with D unclear. Per germline, CDR1 SNHLY and CDR2 FYNNEI. Trimming pared 1 base from V and 5 bases from J, leaving 10 bases between. The CDR3 has 14 residues. CDR3 residues: CASSEGAAEDTQYF. DNA for the CDR3: TGTGCCAGCAGTGAAGGCGCGGCAGAAGATACGCAGTATTTT. Using reference TRBV2 and TRBJ2-3 for the parts outside the CDR3, the full variable domain is EPEVTQTPSHQVTQMGQEVILRCVPISNHLYFYWYRQILGQKVEFLVSFYNNEISEKSEIFDDQFSVERPDGSNFTLKIRSTKLEDSAMYFCASSEGAAEDTQYFGPGTRLTVL.

This clone was counted a single time. The V gene is TRBV30, the J gene TRBJ2-1; 9 bases are a match to TRBD2. The CDR3 extends over 14 amino acids. Germline lookup yields CDR1 GTSNPN and CDR2 SVGIG (reference sequence). With 5 bases clipped from V and 7 bases from J, the junction kept 9 bases outside the gene matches. CDR3 coding DNA: TGTGCCTGGGGACTCGGCGGGAGGGGTAATGAGCAGTTCTTC. This encodes CAWGLGGRGNEQFF. The whole variable domain, filled in from reference TRBV30 and TRBJ2-1, reads SQTIHQWPATLVQPVGSPLSLECTVEGTSNPNLYWYRQAAGRGLQLLFYSVGIGQISSEVPQNLSASRPQDRQFILSSKKLLLSDSGFYLCAWGLGGRGNEQFFGPGTRLTVL.

This chain links TRBV6-5 with TRBJ2-3; TRBD1 matches at 8 bases. V gave up 6 bases and J gave up 1 base; unmatched junction bases: 6. The germline CDR1 and CDR2 sequences are MNHEY and SVGAGI. The CDR3 consists of 15 residues. In DNA form, the CDR3 reads TGTGCCAGCAGGCTAGTCAGGGGGCGCACAGATACGCAGTATTTT. Translation: CASRLVRGRTDTQYF.

V is TRBV7-9 and J is TRBJ2-1, with D unclear. Trimming took 1 base from V and 8 from J, leaving 9 bases between them. This CDR3 contains 13 residues. Germline V lookup: CDR1 SEHNR, CDR2 FQNEAQ (reference sequence). The CDR3 loop reads CASSLEGSHEQFF. CDR3 sequence (DNA): TGTGCCAGCAGCTTAGAAGGCAGTCATGAGCAGTTCTTC.

The V and J genes are TRBV19 and TRBJ1-1; 7 bases line up with TRBD1. Germline CDR1 LNHDA, CDR2 SQIVND (reference sequence). CDR3 length: 15 amino acids. The V segment lost 8 bases and the J segment 6 bases; nucleotides outside the gene matches: 15. The CDR3 loop is CASRRMTGKASEAFF. CDR3 coding DNA: TGTGCCAGTCGGCGGATGACAGGGAAGGCCTCTGAAGCTTTCTTT.

CDR3 DNA sequence: TGTGCCAGTAGTATTTCGGCAGGGGAGAATGAGCAGTTCTTC. Translated, it gives CASSISAGENEQFF. The chain employs TRBV19 and TRBJ2-1; D possibly corresponds to TRBD1 (6 bases). With 3 bases removed from V and 7 bases from J, the gap between germline ends came to 13 bases. From germline, CDR1 is LNHDA and CDR2 SQIVND (reference sequence). This CDR3 spans 14 amino acids.

This clone was counted once. This chain links TRBV27 with TRBJ1-1, with D possibly being TRBD1 (6 bases). With 5 bases removed from V and 9 bases from J, the gap between germline ends came to 13 bases. The CDR3 loop spans 12 amino acids. CDR1 is MNHEY and CDR2 is SMNVEV in the germline V gene (reference sequence). CDR3 protein: CASSQQGLKAFF. For the CDR3, the DNA is TGTGCCAGCAGTCAACAGGGATTAAAAGCTTTCTTT.